The present T cell receptor beta chain was sequenced within a study of human T cells and chemical hapten exposure. Study-wide context: Patients, largely female, had alopecia areata, totalis or universalis.

This clonotype showed up just a few times. Its antigen is not identified. The study, taken as a whole, reports: Significantly more large CDR3 similarity clusters arose among expanded TCRs than among controls.

J lost 0 bases, V lost 5 bases, and 7 bases had no gene match. Germline V gene data show CDR1 as SNHLY and CDR2 as FYNNEI. This CDR3 has 17 amino acids. Time point: patch test 1, 2 weeks after DPC sensitization. This sample's treatment: therapeutic diphenylcyclopropenone sensitization with weekly scalp DPC. Venepuncture was done earlier than the placement of each patch test. MiXCR was run by TCRdb on the RACE reads, yielding one entry per CDR3 protein. This sample has approximately 400,000 distinct CDR3 sequences, with more than 4.5% found just once. The chain couples TRBV2 to TRBJ2-3, with 11 bases matching TRBD2. The sample consisted of whole blood, taken in connection with sensitization to the hapten diphenylcyclopropenone (DPC). The receptor's source is a woman aged 50 to 60 with alopecia areata. Some clones in this sample may be carry-over from other donors' samples. The CDR3 loop reads CASSRELAGASTDTQYF. The CDR3 coding sequence is TGTGCCAGCAGTCGGGAACTAGCGGGGGCGAGCACAGATACGCAGTATTTT. The whole variable domain, remainder taken from reference TRBV2 and TRBJ2-3, is EPEVTQTPSHQVTQMGQEVILRCVPISNHLYFYWYRQILGQKVEFLVSFYNNEISEKSEIFDDQFSVERPDGSNFTLKIRSTKLEDSAMYFCASSRELAGASTDTQYFGPGTRLTVL.